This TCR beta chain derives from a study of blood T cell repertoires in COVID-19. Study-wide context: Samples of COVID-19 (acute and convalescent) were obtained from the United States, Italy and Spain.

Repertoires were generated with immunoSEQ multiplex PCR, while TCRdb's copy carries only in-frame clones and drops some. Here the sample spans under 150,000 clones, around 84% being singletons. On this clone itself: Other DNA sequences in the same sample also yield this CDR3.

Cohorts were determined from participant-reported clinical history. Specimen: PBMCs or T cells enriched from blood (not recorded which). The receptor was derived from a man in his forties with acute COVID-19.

The CDR3 loop is CASSRDRDTGELFF. The CDR3 DNA reads TGTGCCAGTAGCCGGGACAGGGACACCGGGGAGCTGTTTTTT. The chain joins TRBV19 to TRBJ2-2, with 9 bases aligning to TRBD1. With V trimmed by 6 bases and J by 3 bases, 2 bases remained unmatched. This CDR3 comprises 14 residues. The germline V gene encodes CDR1 LNHDA and CDR2 SQIVND (reference sequence).